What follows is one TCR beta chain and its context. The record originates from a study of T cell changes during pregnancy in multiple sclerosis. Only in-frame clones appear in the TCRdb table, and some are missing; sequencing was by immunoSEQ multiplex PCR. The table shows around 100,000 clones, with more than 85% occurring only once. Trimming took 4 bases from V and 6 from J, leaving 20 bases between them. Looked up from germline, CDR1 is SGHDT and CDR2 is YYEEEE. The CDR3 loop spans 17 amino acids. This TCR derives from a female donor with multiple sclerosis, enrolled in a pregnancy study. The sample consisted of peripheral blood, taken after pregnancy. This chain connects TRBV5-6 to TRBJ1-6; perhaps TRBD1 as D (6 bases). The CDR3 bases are TGTGCCAGCAGCCTGAGGGTTGGGGGCGGACGTAATTCACCCCTCCACTTT. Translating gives CASSLRVGGGRNSPLHF.